Many counts were recorded for the clone carrying this TCR beta chain. Its antigen is as yet unknown. This specimen belongs to a study of T cells in Graves' hyperthyroidism and ophthalmopathy. Study-level results: In the analysis, a 13 V-J model separated ophthalmopathy from stable hyperthyroidism.

Lactation, pregnancy, other autoimmune disease or uncontrolled infection excluded patients. CDR3 length equals 11 residues. V lost 2 bases and J 11 bases, leaving 12 bases between the germline ends. Germline V gene lookup returns CDR1 GTSNPN and CDR2 SVGIG (reference sequence). Amplified TCR beta CDR3 regions derived from RNA transcripts. With the HTBI primer set, the TCR CDR3 went through a first round of RT-PCR. TCRdb ran MiXCR on the multiplex PCR reads and lists one entry per CDR3 protein. The table shows about 350,000 distinct CDR3 sequences, with 19% occurring only once. The chain links TRBV30 to TRBJ1-1; D gene unclear. The specimen sequenced was blood. This receptor was obtained from a woman aged 18-29 years with Graves' hyperthyroidism. The CDR3 is CAWSFGPEAFF. CDR3 DNA: TGTGCCTGGAGTTTTGGTCCGGAGGCTTTCTTT.